The 31 T cell receptor delta chains given below trace back to one sample, sequenced in a study of gamma-delta T cells after stem cell transplantation. TCRdb reprocessed the RT-PCR reads through CATT. This sample carries hundreds of delta-chain clones, roughly a sixth of them seen once, and the ten largest clones take around 53%. Sequencing was done on a sample of gamma-delta T cells. These receptors all come from a human donor. It is not recorded whose cells these are; they may come from a transplant donor.

This clone counts as medium-sized (0.01 to 0.1%). CDR3 coding DNA: TGTGCCTGTGACACCGCGGGGGACAGCTCCTGGGACACCCGACAGATGTTTTTC. Translated, it gives CACDTAGDSSWDTRQMFF. This chain links TRDV2 with TRDJ3, with a tentative D call TRDD3 (6 bases). Germline loops: CDR1 GEAIGNYY, CDR2 EKD. CDR3 length equals 18 residues. Trimming left V 0 bases short and J 0 bases short, with 11 bases between.

This chain uses TRDV1 with TRDJ1; 11 bases match TRDD3. The CDR3 runs to 19 residues. Germline CDR1 and CDR2: TSWWSYY and QGS. V lost 4 bases to trimming and J lost 1 base; unmatched junction nucleotides: 14. CDR3 in amino acids: CALGGFLPWGILVTDKLIF. CDR3 in DNA: TGTGCTCTTGGGGGCTTCCTCCCCTGGGGGATACTAGTCACCGATAAACTCATCTTT.

The genes are TRDV2 and TRDJ1; 13 bases are a match to TRDD3. CDR1 is GEAIGNYY and CDR2 is EKD in the germline V gene. The CDR3 is 18 amino acids. The trim removed 1 base at V and 3 bases at J, leaving 10 bases unmatched. Here the CDR3 reads CACDTLNWGIRGPDKLIF. The CDR3 nucleotides are TGTGCCTGTGACACGCTGAACTGGGGGATACGCGGTCCCGATAAACTCATCTTT.

Points on this clone: One end of the junction fails to match germline, which may point to a read error. Additional DNA sequences in this sample encode the identical CDR3. The chain couples TRDV2 to TRDJ2; TRDD3 aligns across 11 bases. CDR3 length: 18 residues. CDR1 and CDR2 (germline): GEAIGNYY, EKD. The CDR3 DNA reads as TGTGCCTGCGACACGGTGGGGGATACGCTTTCGAGACCGGCACAACTCTTCTTT. Translating gives CACDTVGDTLSRPAQLFF.

Within the sample, this clone is medium-sized (0.01 to 0.1%). V usage is TRDV1 and J usage is TRDJ1; TRDD3 matches 8 bases. The J segment lost 0 bases and the V segment lost 1 base, leaving 16 bases of the junction unmatched. This CDR3 spans 20 amino acids. Germline CDR1 reads TSWWSYY; CDR2 reads QGS. The CDR3 loop reads CALGERGFSHWGSDTDKLIF. DNA of the CDR3: TGTGCTCTTGGGGAACGGGGCTTCTCCCACTGGGGGTCCGACACCGATAAACTCATCTTT.

Regarding this clone: This is likely an artifact of a read error, given a far larger clone one base away. Additional DNA sequences in this sample encode the identical CDR3. The gene calls are TRDV2 and TRDJ1; 7 bases map to TRDD3. The trim removed 3 bases at V and 1 base at J, leaving 10 bases unmatched. In germline, CDR1 is GEAIGNYY, CDR2 EKD. The CDR3 runs 16 residues. The DNA for the CDR3 is TGTGCCTGTGACCCATTACTGGGGATTCTCACCGATAAACTCATCTTT. This encodes CACDPLLGILTDKLIF.

This chain joins TRDV1 and TRDJ1; TRDD3 matches at 9 bases. V shed 2 bases and J 10 bases; nucleotides not matched to a gene: 17. The CDR3 is 17 amino acids. Germline V gene lookup returns CDR1 TSWWSYY and CDR2 QGS. The CDR3 protein is CALGETLPGDTRGRLIF. CDR3 bases: TGTGCTCTTGGGGAAACCCTCCCGGGGGATACAAGGGGGAGACTCATCTTT.

This chain joins TRDV2 and TRDJ1, with 13 bases identical to TRDD3. V shed 2 bases, J shed 0 bases, and the junction held 23 bases outside the gene matches. Per the germline V gene, CDR1 is GEAIGNYY and CDR2 is EKD. This CDR3 has 23 residues. For the CDR3, the DNA is TGTGCCTGTGACAATCTACTGGGGGATACGCCTACTACCCTACGCAGGTACACCGATAAACTCATCTTT. Translating it yields CACDNLLGDTPTTLRRYTDKLIF.

On this clone itself: Only one base separates this from a far larger clonotype, so it likely reflects a read error. The chain recombines TRDV2 with TRDJ1, with D possibly TRDD3 on 6 matching bases. Germline CDR1 GEAIGNYY, CDR2 EKD. Trimming left V 0 bases short and J 0 bases short, with 19 bases between. The CDR3 consists of 18 residues. This CDR3 is CACDTVGPTGTNTDKLIF. The CDR3 DNA follows: TGTGCCTGTGACACCGTAGGTCCCACTGGGACAAACACCGATAAACTCATCTTT.

On this clone itself: A read error likely explains why the TCRdb protein, taken from a much larger clone, differs from this DNA's translation at residue 9; the protein shown is translated from the DNA. The chain combines TRDV2 with TRDJ2; the match to TRDD3 covers 7 bases. Germline V gene lookup returns CDR1 GEAIGNYY and CDR2 EKD. The trim removed 3 bases at V and 3 bases at J, leaving 9 bases unmatched. There are 16 residues in the CDR3. CDR3 coding DNA: TGTGCCTGTGACGACGTACTGGGGAGCCTGACAGCACAACTCTTCTTT. It translates to CACDDVLGSLTAQLFF.

This clone has a handful of counts. A much larger clone lies a single base off, so this may be a read error. V is TRDV2 and J is TRDJ3, with 11 bases aligning to TRDD3. Trimming removed 5 bases from V and 6 bases from J; junction bases left unmatched: 8. The CDR3 is 17 residues long. The germline V gene encodes CDR1 GEAIGNYY and CDR2 EKD. As DNA, the CDR3 is TGTGCCTGTGGCACTCTGGGGGATACCACGGACACCCGACAGATGTTTTTC. It codes for CACGTLGDTTDTRQMFF.

A word on this clone: This likely reflects a read error, since a far larger clone is one base away. The sample holds other DNA sequences that translate to the same CDR3. V and J are TRDV1 and TRDJ2; 8 bases map to TRDD2. Per the germline V gene, CDR1 is TSWWSYY and CDR2 is QGS. The CDR3 extends over 24 amino acids. CDR3 amino acids: CALGEGLSGRILPTYPALTAQLFF. CDR3 DNA sequence: TGTGCCCTTGGGGAAGGTTTGTCTGGTAGGATACTTCCTACCTACCCCGCTTTGACAGCACAACTCTTCTTT.

Details on this clone: A read error may be the cause here, since a much bigger clone is one base away. This chain uses TRDV2 with TRDJ1, with a weak D call TRDD3 (5 bases). This CDR3 has 18 residues. In germline, CDR1 is GEAIGNYY, CDR2 EKD. Trimming removed 3 bases at V and 0 bases at J, with 22 bases between. The CDR3 sequence: CACDAVSSGGFHTDKLIF. The CDR3 DNA is TGTGCCTGTGACGCCGTATCTAGCGGGGGGTTCCACACCGATAAACTCATCTTT.

This clone has more than one count but fewer than ten. The J gene is TRDJ1, the V gene TRDV2, with 13 bases aligning to TRDD3. The CDR3 consists of 17 residues. Germline V gene sequence: CDR1 GEAIGNYY, CDR2 EKD. The trim removed 3 bases at V and 1 base at J, leaving 7 bases unmatched. Here the CDR3 reads CACDLLGDTESTDKLIF. The CDR3 DNA reads TGTGCCTGTGACCTACTGGGGGATACGGAGAGCACCGATAAACTCATCTTT.

This clone is deemed large. The V and J genes are TRDV2 and TRDJ1; TRDD3 aligns across 7 bases. This CDR3 is 15 amino acids long. Germline V gives CDR1 GEAIGNYY, CDR2 EKD. The V gene end was trimmed by 3 bases and the J gene end by 4 bases; junction bases not matched to a gene: 10. This chain's CDR3 is CACDVWGRQGDKLIF. Written as DNA, the CDR3 is TGTGCCTGTGACGTTTGGGGGAGACAAGGCGATAAACTCATCTTT.

This clone appeared a few times. The V call is TRDV2, the J call TRDJ2; D is possibly TRDD3 (6 bases). Germline CDR1 reads GEAIGNYY; CDR2 reads EKD. The CDR3 covers 15 residues. The ends were cut back, 3 bases at V and 3 bases at J, with 13 bases in the middle. The CDR3 bases are TGTGCCTGTGACTCGTTGGGGGGCCTGACAGCACAACTCTTCTTT. Its translation: CACDSLGGLTAQLFF.

A remark on this clone: A single base is all that separates this from a far larger clone, so a read error is likely. The same CDR3 can be traced to other DNA sequences in this sample. This sequence joins TRDV2 and TRDJ1; 12 bases line up with TRDD3. Per germline, CDR1 GEAIGNYY and CDR2 EKD. The CDR3 is 15 residues long. In DNA, the CDR3 is TGTGCCTGTGACAATCTACTGGGGGATACCGATAAGCTCATCTTT. Translating it yields CACDNLLGDTDKLIF.

This clone is large within its sample. The V gene is TRDV2, the J gene TRDJ1, with D tentatively TRDD3 (6 bases). Germline values: CDR1 GEAIGNYY, CDR2 EKD. The CDR3 runs 16 residues. Trimming removed 0 bases at V and 0 bases at J, with 13 bases between. CDR3 nucleotides: TGTGCCTGTGACACCGTGGGGGTACGGGACACCGATAAACTCATCTTT. Protein product: CACDTVGVRDTDKLIF.

Of note for this clone: A much more abundant neighbour one base away suggests this may be a read error. The CDR3 nucleotides read TGTGCCTGTGACACCGCGGGGGAAGGCGCCGATAAACTCATCTTT. Amino acids: CACDTAGEGADKLIF. The chain has TRDV2 and TRDJ1; D perhaps matches TRDD3 (6 bases). The CDR3 consists of 15 residues. V was shortened by 0 bases and J by 3 bases, with 13 bases between the two germline ends. CDR1 and CDR2 (germline): GEAIGNYY, EKD.

This clone turned up a few times. This sequence joins TRDV1 and TRDJ1, with D possibly matching TRDD3 (5 bases). This CDR3 comprises 19 residues. Germline loops: CDR1 TSWWSYY, CDR2 QGS. Deletions cut 0 bases from V and 0 bases from J, with 20 bases between. CDR3 sequence (DNA): TGTGCTCTTGGGGAACTGGGGCCAATCCTGGGCCCCCACACCGATAAACTCATCTTT. This translates into CALGELGPILGPHTDKLIF.

In its sample, this clone is large (0.1 to 1%). The rearrangement uses TRDV2 and TRDJ1; 10 positions match TRDD3. Germline lookup yields CDR1 GEAIGNYY and CDR2 EKD. The CDR3 length is 16 residues. V dropped 1 base and J dropped 0; count of bases not matched to a gene: 4. In nucleotides, the CDR3 is TGTGCCTGTGACACGCTGGGGGATAGGGACACCGATAAACTCATCTTT. Its protein is CACDTLGDRDTDKLIF.

This clone was detected only a few times. TCRdb's protein for this DNA is that of a much larger clone and differs from the translation at residue 6, likely a read error; the protein shown is the DNA translation. The CDR3 DNA reads as TGTGCCTGTGACGACATACTGGGGGGCCTGACAGCACAACTCTTCTTT. This sequence encodes CACDDILGGLTAQLFF. The chain combines TRDV2 with TRDJ2; TRDD3 aligns across 8 bases. CDR3 length: 16 amino acids. CDR1 GEAIGNYY and CDR2 EKD come from the germline V gene. V was clipped by 3 bases and J by 3 bases; unmatched bases: 8.

With regard to this clone: This may stem from a read error, because a much larger clone lies one nucleotide away. This same CDR3 is encoded by further DNA sequences in the sample. This chain connects TRDV2 to TRDJ1; 10 bases line up with TRDD3. The CDR3 length is 17 residues. Germline CDR1 reads GEAIGNYY; CDR2 reads EKD. CDR3 DNA sequence: TGCGCCTGTGACACTTTACTGGGGGATCCTCACACCGATAAACTCATCTTT. This gives the protein CACDTLLGDPHTDKLIF.

This clone qualifies as medium-sized. V gene TRDV2 combines with J gene TRDJ1; 12 nucleotides agree with TRDD3. J was trimmed by 0 bases and V by 3 bases; bases with no gene match: 22. This CDR3 has 22 amino acids. From germline, CDR1 is GEAIGNYY and CDR2 EKD. The DNA for the CDR3 is TGTGCCTGTGACCAAGCCTTCCTACTGGGGGATACCGGAGTTCAGGACACCGATAAACTCATCTTT. Protein sequence: CACDQAFLLGDTGVQDTDKLIF.

Regarding this clone: This sequence is one base from a far larger clone and is likely a read error. J is TRDJ1 and V is TRDV2; D gene uncertain. The CDR3 is 17 residues long. Germline V gene sequence: CDR1 GEAIGNYY, CDR2 EKD. The CDR3, as DNA: TGTGCCTGTGCCACCGTAAACCGTGCGAAAAAAGGCGGTAAACTCATCTTT. This translates into CACATVNRAKKGGKLIF.

This clone turned up a few times. A much larger clonotype is one base distant, so this may be a read error. Additional DNA sequences in this sample encode the identical CDR3. The V and J genes are TRDV2 and TRDJ3; 9 bases map to TRDD3. The CDR3 is made up of 20 amino acids. The V gene end was trimmed by 3 bases and the J gene end by 1 base; junction bases not matched to a gene: 12. The germline gives CDR1 GEAIGNYY, CDR2 EKD. The CDR3 region is CACDSILGDTQSWDTRQMFF. For the CDR3, the DNA is TGTGCCTGTGACTCTATACTAGGGGATACGCAGTCCTGGGACACCCGACAGATGTTTTTC.

This clone was counted only a few times. The chain joins TRDV2 to TRDJ1; 13 bases align to TRDD3. Germline V CDR1 and CDR2: GEAIGNYY, EKD. With V trimmed by 3 bases and J by 0 bases, 12 bases remained unmatched. The CDR3 length is 19 residues. The CDR3 DNA is TGTGCCTGTGACTCTATACTGGGGGATACGCGCTCCCACACCGATAAACTCATCTTT. Encoded protein: CACDSILGDTRSHTDKLIF.

This clone occurred a few times. A read error likely explains this, since a far larger clone differs by one base. The sample holds other DNA sequences that translate to the same CDR3. The rearrangement uses TRDV2 and TRDJ1, with D unclear. Trimming removed 0 bases from V and 1 base from J, with 11 bases in between. The CDR3 spans 15 residues. Germline CDR1 and CDR2: GEAIGNYY and EKD. The CDR3 coding sequence is TGTGCCTGTGACACCGTAGGGACCCTCACCGATAAACTCATCTTT. Protein sequence: CACDTVGTLTDKLIF.

This clone was seen more than once but under ten times. V usage is TRDV2 and J usage is TRDJ1; 13 nucleotides align to TRDD3. The V segment lost 2 bases and the J segment 0 bases; nucleotides outside the gene matches: 5. The CDR3 runs 17 residues. Germline lookup yields CDR1 GEAIGNYY and CDR2 EKD. The CDR3 is CACDKLGDTQYTDKLIF. CDR3 nucleotide sequence: TGTGCCTGTGACAAACTGGGGGATACGCAATACACCGATAAACTCATCTTT.

By its share, this clone is medium-sized. The same CDR3 also results from other DNA sequences found in this sample. The rearrangement joins TRDV2 to TRDJ1; D is possibly TRDD1 or TRDD3 (6 bases each). The germline gives CDR1 GEAIGNYY, CDR2 EKD. The V gene lost 0 bases and the J gene lost 4 bases, with 32 bases spanning the gap. The CDR3 sequence is 21 residues long. This CDR3 reads CACDTLFSNLGGNKWSDKLIF. CDR3 in DNA: TGTGCCTGTGACACCCTCTTCTCCAACCTCGGGGGAAATAAGTGGAGCGATAAACTCATCTTT.

This clone was found a few times. A far larger clone is a single base away, which makes a read error likely. The chain has TRDV2 and TRDJ1, with D unclear. The CDR3 sequence is 14 residues long. CDR1 is GEAIGNYY and CDR2 is EKD in the germline V gene. Trimming took 3 bases from V and 3 from J, leaving 13 bases between them. The CDR3 is CACDPVGQADKLIF. CDR3 sequence (DNA): TGTGCCTGTGACCCCGTGGGCCAAGCCGATAAACTCATCTTT.